This paragraph reports one T cell receptor (beta chain). Antigen specificity is unknown. The sample originates from a study of cytomegalovirus exposure and HLA in healthy donors. General study findings and limits: Most CMV-associated TCR beta chains appeared HLA-restricted in a later analysis. As was reported, the HLA-A and HLA-B alleles of most subjects were accurately predicted from TCR beta sequences. Sequencing depth roughly uniform across donors was assumed in presence/absence analyses.

The PCR used 60 Vbeta and 13 Jbeta primers. Profiled with immunoSEQ multiplex PCR; TCRdb holds only in-frame clones, not every one. The table includes 150,000 to 200,000 clones, approximately 80% detected once. Sequencing used PBMCs. This clonotype was sampled from a male donor in good health and CMV-seropositive.

Written as DNA, the CDR3 is TGCGCCAGCAGCTCCTCACAGTTAGCGGGAGGGGTCAAGACCCAGTACTTC. Protein sequence: CASSSSQLAGGVKTQYF. The chain recombines TRBV5-1 with TRBJ2-5, with TRBD2 identical over 11 bases. CDR3 length: 17 residues. V was clipped by 3 bases and J by 6 bases; unmatched bases: 13. CDR1 and CDR2 (germline): SGHRS, YFSETQ.